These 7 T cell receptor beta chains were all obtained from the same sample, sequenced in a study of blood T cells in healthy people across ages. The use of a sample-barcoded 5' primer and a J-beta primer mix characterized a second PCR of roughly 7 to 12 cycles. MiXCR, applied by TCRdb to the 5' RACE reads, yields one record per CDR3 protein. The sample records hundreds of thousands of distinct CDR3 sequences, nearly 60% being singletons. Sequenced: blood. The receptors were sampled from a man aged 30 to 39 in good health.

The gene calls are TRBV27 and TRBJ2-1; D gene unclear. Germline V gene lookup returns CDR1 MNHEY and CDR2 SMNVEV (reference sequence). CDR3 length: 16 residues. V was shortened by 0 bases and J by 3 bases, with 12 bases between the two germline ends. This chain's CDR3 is CASSLSAGRIYNEQFF. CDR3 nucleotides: TGTGCCAGCAGTTTATCCGCAGGACGGATCTACAATGAGCAGTTCTTC.

For the CDR3, the DNA is TGCAGTGCCCGGTGGGGACTAGCGGGAGGTGACGAGCAGTTCTTC. It is translated as CSARWGLAGGDEQFF. The chain couples TRBV20-1 to TRBJ2-1; 15 positions agree with TRBD2. The CDR3 is 15 amino acids. The V gene end was trimmed by 6 bases and the J gene end by 10 bases; junction bases not matched to a gene: 10. Germline lookup yields CDR1 DFQATT and CDR2 SNEGSKA (reference sequence).

Written as DNA, the CDR3 is TGTGCCAGCAGTGACCTTACCTACGAGCAGTACTTC. Residues: CASSDLTYEQYF. V gene TRBV7-8 combines with J gene TRBJ2-7; D unresolved. CDR3 length: 12 residues. Germline CDR1 and CDR2: SGHVS and FQNEAQ. V lost 6 bases to trimming and J lost 2 bases, with 8 bases between them.

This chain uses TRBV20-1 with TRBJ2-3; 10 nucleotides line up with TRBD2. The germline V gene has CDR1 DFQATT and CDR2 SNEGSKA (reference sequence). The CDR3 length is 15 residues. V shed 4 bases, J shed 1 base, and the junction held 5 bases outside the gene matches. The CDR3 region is CSAIPGTSGTDTQYF. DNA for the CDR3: TGCAGTGCTATCCCCGGGACTAGCGGCACAGATACGCAGTATTTT.

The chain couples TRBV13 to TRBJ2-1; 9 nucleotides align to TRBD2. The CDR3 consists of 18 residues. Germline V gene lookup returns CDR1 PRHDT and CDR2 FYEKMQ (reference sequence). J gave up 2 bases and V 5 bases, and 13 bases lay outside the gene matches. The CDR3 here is CASSPGGAGGPTYNEQFF. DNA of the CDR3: TGTGCCAGCAGCCCCGGGGGAGCGGGAGGCCCTACCTACAATGAGCAGTTCTTC.

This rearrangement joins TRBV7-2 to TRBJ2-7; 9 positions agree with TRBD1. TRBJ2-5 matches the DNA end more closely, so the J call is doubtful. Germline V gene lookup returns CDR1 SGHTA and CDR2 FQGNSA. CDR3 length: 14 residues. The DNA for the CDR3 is TGTGCCAGCAGCCCCGGGACAGGGCACCAGACCCAGTACTTC. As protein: CASSPGTGHQTQYF.

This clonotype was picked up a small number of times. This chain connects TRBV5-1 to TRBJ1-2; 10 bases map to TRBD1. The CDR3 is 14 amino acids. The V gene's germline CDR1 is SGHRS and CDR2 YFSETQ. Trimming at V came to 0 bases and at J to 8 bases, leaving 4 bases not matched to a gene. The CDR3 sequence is CASSLATGGSGYTF. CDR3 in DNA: TGCGCCAGCAGCTTGGCGACAGGGGGCTCCGGCTACACCTTC.